This paragraph reports one T cell receptor beta chain. This clonotype is termed medium-sized (0.01 to 0.1%). Its antigen specificity is not known. The sample holds no much larger clone one base away, and base qualities are not on file. This entry comes from a study of human T cells and chemical hapten exposure (dated by TCRdb to the early 2020s). As for the study more broadly: For sensitization, 2% DPC in acetone was applied to an approximately 2 cm by approximately 2 cm area of upper inner arm skin. Throughout the roughly 25-week study period, patients were also given weekly therapeutic DPC doses on the scalp. Patch testing was done on the upper back using Finn chambers containing 0.01% DPC, and results were scored after 6 days according to International Contact Dermatitis Research Group standards. The mostly female patient cohort included alopecia areata with under or over 50% scalp involvement, alopecia totalis and alopecia universalis. The libraries were sequenced as a pool, and the TCR yield per sample differed mostly because of small variations in library volumes within the pool. In alopecia patients, the study followed how the peripheral blood TCR repertoire changed in vivo over primary and secondary sensitization to diphenylcyclopropenone (DPC), a hapten. Blood was sampled from patients pre-sensitization (week 0) and at 2, 6 and about 24 weeks after DPC sensitization. Blood for TCR sequencing was provided by twenty-nine alopecia patients at one to four time points (pre-sensitization, 2, 6 and 24 weeks).

Summary of the overall study and its limitations: DPC sensitization did not change the number of TCRs with a frequency above 1 in 1000, and there was no evidence of changes in global repertoire structure. Because every patient had alopecia, a presumed autoimmune disease, the patients' immune response might differ from that of healthy individuals. Significantly more large CDR3 similarity clusters were formed by expanded TCRs than by pre-sensitization or healthy control sets, consistent with antigen-driven responses. Repeated subsampling changed both the strength of the expansion versus patch-test correlation and the threshold at which the correlation became significant. Patch test score correlated positively with the number of PT1 expanded TCRs, reaching significance at thresholds 8, 16 and 32 but not at 4.

The V end loses 4 bases and the J end loses 7 bases, and a stretch of 16 bases separates them. CDR1 is given as SQVTM and CDR2 as ANQGSEA, both from the germline V gene. The cysteine opens and the phenylalanine closes a CDR3 of 13 amino acids. The DNA shown is the 39-base CDR3, in frame from base 1. To prepare the library, RACE was applied. Sequencing was carried out with a NextSeq 500. During library preparation, unique molecular identifiers were attached to individual cDNA molecules so that TCRs could be counted quantitatively and reproducibly. From each blood RNA sample, both TCR alpha and TCR beta chains were sequenced. The study's own analysis went as follows. Samples had a median of approximately 93,000 TCRs, with a range from roughly 23,224 to 700,000. The Decombinator software suite was used to annotate V, J and CDR3 in the TCR reads. To make PS versus PT1 abundance plots, every sample was subsampled to the same number of TCRs (28,000). TCRs were defined as expanded if absent before sensitization and observed at least eight times at the 2-week time point. TCRdb reworked the public reads: Q25 trimming with fastp, MiXCR clone assembly, productive beta chains retained. One record per CDR3 amino acid sequence lists the most common genes and DNA. Here the V and J calls rest on TCRdb's processing, not on the authors' analysis. The table for this sample lists approximately 80,000 distinct CDR3 sequences; over 6% of them were counted only once. Clones ranked in the top ten supply roughly 1.4% of the sample.

This specimen's time point label, per the study, means: patch test 1, 2 weeks after DPC sensitization. Sample treatment or condition, as interpreted from the label and publication: therapeutic diphenylcyclopropenone sensitization with weekly scalp DPC. Blood at each patch-test visit was drawn before the patch test was applied. To be eligible, patients had to be aged 18 to 70, diagnosed with alopecia and judged suitable for DPC therapy, while pregnant patients were excluded. Unfractionated whole blood was collected in Tempus Blood RNA tubes, and total RNA was extracted from that blood. This clonotype originated in a woman in her twenties or thirties with alopecia areata. Some clones in this sample may be carry-over from other donors' samples. The chain is encoded by TRBV29-1 joined to TRBJ1-2; the D gene assignment is ambiguous. This material consisted of whole blood, taken in connection with sensitization to the hapten diphenylcyclopropenone (DPC). The DNA sequence follows: TGCAGCGTTGTAGGAGAAACCATAAGTGGCTACACCTTC. This codes for CSVVGETISGYTF.